The rows below give T cell receptor beta chains drawn from one sample of a study of T cell responses to AZD1222 COVID-19 vaccine. TCRdb's table, derived via immunoSEQ multiplex PCR, lists solely in-frame clones and lacks some. Among 90,000 to 140,000 clones listed, 88% were seen once. The sample was peripheral blood, taken on day 0 of AZD1222 vaccination. The source is an adult in good health. Both conserved end residues are part of each CDR3. D genes are given only for firm matches. Part of the rows lack a size; the others show once, few, many or a class for expanded clones.

j_call | cdr3_length | clone_size | v_call | d_call | cdr3_nt | cdr3_aa
TRBJ1-1 | 15 | - | TRBV19 | TRBD1 | TGTGCCAGTAGTATCGCGACAGGGGTGAACACTGAAGCTTTCTTT | CASSIATGVNTEAFF
TRBJ1-6 | 15 | - | TRBV7-6 | TRBD1 | TGTGCCAGCAGCTCCGGGACAGGGCCCTATTCACCCCTCCACTTT | CASSSGTGPYSPLHF
TRBJ2-1 | 14 | - | TRBV28 | TRBD2 | TGTGCCAGCAACCGACTAGCGGGAGCCGGCGAGCAGTTCTTC | CASNRLAGAGEQFF
TRBJ1-2 | 15 | - | TRBV3-1/TRBV3-2 | - | TGTGCCAGCAGCCAAGGGAGGGTCCGGGTTGTTGGCTACACCTTC | CASSQGRVRVVGYTF
TRBJ2-7 | 14 | - | TRBV13 | - | TGTGCCAGCAGCTTATATGGGGGAAAGTACGAGCAGTACTTC | CASSLYGGKYEQYF
TRBJ2-1 | 15 | - | TRBV7-2 | - | TGTGCCAGCAGCTTAGGGGCACCCCACTACAATGAGCAGTTCTTC | CASSLGAPHYNEQFF
TRBJ1-1 | 16 | - | TRBV7-2 | - | TGTGCCAGCAGCTTATTTGTAGGCCTGGGAGGGACTGAAGCTTTCTTT | CASSLFVGLGGTEAFF
TRBJ2-3 | 13 | - | TRBV12-3/TRBV12-4 | - | TGTGCCAGCAGTTCCAGAGGCCCAGATACGCAGTATTTT | CASSSRGPDTQYF
TRBJ2-7 | 15 | - | TRBV4-1 | - | TGCGCCAGCAGCCAAGTTCTGGACAAAACCTACGAGCAGTACTTC | CASSQVLDKTYEQYF
TRBJ1-3 | 14 | - | TRBV5-1 | - | TGCGCCAGCAGCTTGGCAGGGCTTGGAAACACCATATATTTT | CASSLAGLGNTIYF
TRBJ1-5 | 15 | - | TRBV28 | - | TGTGCCAGCAGCCCTTCTGGGACGGTAAATCAGCCCCAGCATTTT | CASSPSGTVNQPQHF
TRBJ1-4 | 14 | - | TRBV28 | - | TGTGCCAGCAGTTTATATGGGATTGGTGAAAAACTGTTTTTT | CASSLYGIGEKLFF
TRBJ2-7 | 15 | - | TRBV7-9 | - | TGTGCCAGCAGCTTATATTCGGGCCTTCGTCACGAGCAGTACTTC | CASSLYSGLRHEQYF
TRBJ2-7 | 15 | - | TRBV6-2/TRBV6-3 | - | TGTGCCAGCAGTTACGACCGGGGTCTAACCTACGAGCAGTACTTC | CASSYDRGLTYEQYF
TRBJ1-1 | 15 | - | TRBV5-8 | - | TGTGCCAGCAGCTTCCTGGGGGGAGTTCTAACTGAAGCTTTCTTT | CASSFLGGVLTEAFF
TRBJ2-7 | 15 | - | TRBV7-2 | TRBD1 | TGTGCCAGCAGCTTAGTAGGGACAGGGGTAGCCGAGCAGTACTTC | CASSLVGTGVAEQYF
TRBJ2-1 | 18 | - | TRBV5-1 | TRBD2 | TGCGCCAGCAGGGGGAAGACTAGCGGGAGGCCATTGTACAATGAGCAGTTCTTC | CASRGKTSGRPLYNEQFF
TRBJ1-1 | 13 | - | TRBV6-5 | - | TGTGCCAGCAGCAACCATATAAGTGCTGAAGCTTTCTTT | CASSNHISAEAFF
TRBJ1-6 | 16 | - | TRBV10-3 | TRBD1 | TGTGCCATCAGTCCTCAATCGACAGGGGGCTATTCACCCCTCCACTTT | CAISPQSTGGYSPLHF
TRBJ2-7 | 13 | - | TRBV2 | - | TGTGCCAGCAGTGCCCAGGGTAACTACGAGCAGTACTTC | CASSAQGNYEQYF
TRBJ2-2 | 18 | - | TRBV3-1/TRBV3-2 | - | TGTGCCAGCAGCCAAGGCCCGACCTGGGGGCGGAATACCGGGGAGCTGTTTTTT | CASSQGPTWGRNTGELFF
TRBJ2-7 | 12 | - | TRBV12-3/TRBV12-4 | - | TGTGCCAGCAGGGCCGCAGGGGACGAGCAGTACTTC | CASRAAGDEQYF
TRBJ2-3 | 16 | once | TRBV4-3 | TRBD2 | TGCGCCAGCAGCCAAGATGGCGGGGGGAAGACAGATACGCAGTATTTT | CASSQDGGGKTDTQYF
TRBJ2-3 | 16 | - | TRBV3-1/TRBV3-2 | - | TGTGCCAGCAGCCAAGAGGGGATCTCTCTGGCAGATACGCAGTATTTT | CASSQEGISLADTQYF
TRBJ1-2 | 14 | once | TRBV6-5 | - | TGTGCCAGCAGTTACTCTCAGGGTGGCTATGGCTACACCTTC | CASSYSQGGYGYTF
TRBJ1-1 | 11 | once | TRBV6-6 | - | TGTGCCAGCGGGATAGCGGCTGAAGCTTTCTTT | CASGIAAEAFF
TRBJ1-2 | 15 | - | TRBV5-5 | - | TGTGCCACGGGGACGCTCAATCGGATAAGAAATGGCTACACCTTC | CATGTLNRIRNGYTF
TRBJ1-2 | 16 | few | TRBV2 | - | TGTGCCAGCAGTGAATCCCCCAGGGTGGGGATTTTGGGCTACACCTTC | CASSESPRVGILGYTF
TRBJ1-6 | 14 | - | TRBV6-6 | TRBD1 | TGTGCCAGCAGGGGGACAGGGTATAGGTCACCCCTCCACTTT | CASRGTGYRSPLHF
TRBJ2-2 | 15 | - | TRBV7-9 | TRBD1 | TGTGCCAGCAGCATTGGACAGGGCAGCACCGGGGAGCTGTTTTTT | CASSIGQGSTGELFF
TRBJ2-7 | 14 | - | TRBV9 | - | TGTGCCAGCAGCGTAGCCGGGGACGGCTACGAGCAGTACTTC | CASSVAGDGYEQYF
TRBJ2-2 | 16 | - | TRBV11-3 | - | TGTGCCAGCAGCTTAGTTAGCGCGGCGAACACCGGGGAGCTGTTTTTT | CASSLVSAANTGELFF
TRBJ1-5 | 14 | - | TRBV7-2 | TRBD1 | TGTGCCAGCAGCTCCCAGGGGGATCGTCAGCCCCAGCATTTT | CASSSQGDRQPQHF
TRBJ2-1 | 16 | - | TRBV7-8 | - | TGTGCCAGCAGCTTAGGCCGGGATACGGCCCGCGGTGAGCAGTTCTTC | CASSLGRDTARGEQFF
TRBJ1-4 | 14 | - | TRBV9 | TRBD1 | TGTGCCAGCAGCGTCAGGGGGCAGGATGAAAAACTGTTTTTT | CASSVRGQDEKLFF
TRBJ1-6 | 12 | - | TRBV27 | - | TGTGCCAGCAGTCTGAATAATTCACCCCTCCACTTT | CASSLNNSPLHF